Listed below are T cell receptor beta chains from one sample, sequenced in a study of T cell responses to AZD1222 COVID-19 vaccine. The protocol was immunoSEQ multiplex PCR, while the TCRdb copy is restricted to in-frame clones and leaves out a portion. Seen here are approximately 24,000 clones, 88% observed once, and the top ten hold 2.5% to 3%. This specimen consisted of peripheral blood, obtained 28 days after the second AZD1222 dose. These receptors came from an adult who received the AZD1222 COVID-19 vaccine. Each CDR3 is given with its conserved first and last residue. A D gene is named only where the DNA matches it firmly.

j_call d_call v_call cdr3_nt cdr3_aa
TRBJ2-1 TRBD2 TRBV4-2 TGTGCCAGCAGCCAGGTAGCGGGGGGAACCTACAATGAGCAGTTCTTC CASSQVAGGTYNEQFF
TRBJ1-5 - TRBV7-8 TGTGCCAGCAGCTTACAGGGAACCGGGGGCCAGCCCCAGCATTTT CASSLQGTGGQPQHF
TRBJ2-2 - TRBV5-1 TGCGCCAGCGGGATGGGTAACACCGGGGAGCTGTTTTTT CASGMGNTGELFF
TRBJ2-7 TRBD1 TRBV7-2 TGTGCCAGCAGCCCGAAGACAGGGGTAGACTCCTACGAGCAGTACTTC CASSPKTGVDSYEQYF
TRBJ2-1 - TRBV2 TGTGCCAGCATACCACTCCTCGGACCGTCCTACAATGAGCAGTTCTTC CASIPLLGPSYNEQFF
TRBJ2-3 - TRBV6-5 TGTGCCAGCAGCCGAGTGCCCACAGATACGCAGTATTTT CASSRVPTDTQYF
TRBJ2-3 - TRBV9 TGTGCCAGCAGCGTAGATGAGGGCGCCACAGATACGCAGTATTTT CASSVDEGATDTQYF
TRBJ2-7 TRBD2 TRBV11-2 TGTGCCAGCAACTCACTAGCGGGGGGTGGCGAGCAGTACTTC CASNSLAGGGEQYF
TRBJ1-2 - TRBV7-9 TGTGCCAGCAGTCTAACCCAGGGGAGTGAGGGCTACACCTTC CASSLTQGSEGYTF
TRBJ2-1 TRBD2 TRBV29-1 TGCAGCGTTGTCGGGGTAATAGCGGGGGGTAGGAACAATGAGCAGTTCTTC CSVVGVIAGGRNNEQFF
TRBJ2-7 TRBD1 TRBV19 TGTGCCAGTAGTATAAGACAGGGTTCCTACGAGCAGTACTTC CASSIRQGSYEQYF
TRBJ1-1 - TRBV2 TGTGCCAGCAGGACACAGATGGCCACTGAAGCTTTCTTT CASRTQMATEAFF
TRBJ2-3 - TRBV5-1 TGCGCCAGCAGCTTGGCACGGCAGGGATTAGATACGCAGTATTTT CASSLARQGLDTQYF
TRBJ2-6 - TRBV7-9 TGTGCCAGCAGCAATTCAACATACATGACAAGTCGGGCCAACGTCCTGACTTTC CASSNSTYMTSRANVLTF
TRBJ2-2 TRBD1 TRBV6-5 TGTGCCAGCGGACAGGGGGCGGACACCGGGGAGCTGTTTTTT CASGQGADTGELFF